These 32 T cell receptor beta chains originate from one sample sequenced in a study of a mutant IDH1 vaccine in newly diagnosed glioma. These receptors lack a known antigen. Time point noted: week 47, end of study. One vaccine dose held 300 ug of mutant IDH1 20-mer peptide and came with topical imiquimod. Method: immunoSEQ multiplex PCR; TCRdb's copy keeps in-frame clones and lacks some. The table lists 50,000 to 65,000 clones, about four fifths of them singletons. The sequences come from PBMCs, collected from a glioma patient whose treatment included an IDH1 peptide vaccine. The receptors shown here come from a woman aged 45 to 65 with glioma.

This rearrangement joins TRBV6-1 to TRBJ1-4; TRBD1 is a possible D gene (5 bases). Germline values: CDR1 MNHNS, CDR2 SASEGT. The CDR3 sequence is 15 residues long. The V and J ends lost 7 bases and 5 bases respectively, with 17 bases between them. The CDR3 DNA follows: TGTGCCAGCAATCTTTGGACACAAGAGAATGAAAAACTGTTTTTT. Its translation: CASNLWTQENEKLFF.

The gene calls are TRBV7-9 and TRBJ2-3; D call uncertain. Germline-derived CDR1 and CDR2 are SEHNR and FQNEAQ (reference sequence). Trimming pared 2 bases from V and 4 bases from J, leaving 10 bases between. The CDR3 length is 14 residues. CDR3 DNA sequence: TGTGCCAGCAGCTTATCTACTTGGCCAGATACGCAGTATTTT. Protein product: CASSLSTWPDTQYF.

This chain joins TRBV6-5 and TRBJ1-1, with D possibly being TRBD1 (6 bases). Germline V gene sequence: CDR1 MNHEY, CDR2 SVGAGI. There are 14 residues in the CDR3. V shed 0 bases and J shed 4 bases, with 9 bases lying between them. CDR3 nucleotides: TGTGCCAGCAGTTACTCGTCAGGGGCCACTGAAGCTTTCTTT. This codes for CASSYSSGATEAFF.

This rearrangement joins TRBV5-4 to TRBJ1-6; TRBD1 matches at 11 bases. The length of the CDR3 is 17 residues. The V segment lost 0 bases and the J segment 9 bases; nucleotides outside the gene matches: 8. CDR1 is SGHNT, CDR2 YYREEE, per germline (reference sequence). The CDR3: CASSLERDRGTASPLHF. The CDR3 nucleotides are TGTGCCAGCAGCTTGGAAAGGGACAGGGGGACAGCTTCACCCCTCCACTTT.

This clone was picked up a small number of times. The chain recombines TRBV15 with TRBJ1-2; 12 bases fit TRBD1. Trimming removed 1 base from V and 6 bases from J; junction bases left unmatched: 3. Germline lookup yields CDR1 LNHNV and CDR2 YYDKDF (reference sequence). There are 15 residues in the CDR3. In nucleotides, the CDR3 is TGTGCCACCAGCAGAGGGGGGACAGGGGGCGATGGCTACACCTTC. Its protein product is CATSRGGTGGDGYTF.

V is TRBV28 and J is TRBJ1-2, with unresolved D. CDR3 size: 14 residues. Looked up from germline, CDR1 is MDHEN and CDR2 is SYDVKM. The V and J ends lost 5 bases and 4 bases respectively, with 14 bases between them. CDR3 DNA: TGTGCCAGCAGTCAAGCGGGAGGCCTCTATGGCTACACCTTC. Amino acids: CASSQAGGLYGYTF.

V gene TRBV19 combines with J gene TRBJ2-7, with a weak D call TRBD1 (5 bases). Trimming took off 4 bases at V and 2 bases at J, with 12 bases between the two ends. From germline, CDR1 is LNHDA and CDR2 SQIVND (reference sequence). The CDR3 runs 14 residues. The CDR3 region has the DNA TGTGCCAGTAGTAGGGTGACAGAGCCCTACGAGCAGTACTTC. Its translation is CASSRVTEPYEQYF. The complete variable domain, with remaining parts taken from reference TRBV19 and TRBJ2-7, reads DGGITQSPKYLFRKEGQNVTLSCEQNLNHDAMYWYRQDPGQGLRLIYYSQIVNDFQKGDIAEGYSVSREKKESFPLTVTSAQKNPTAFYLCASSRVTEPYEQYFGPGTRLTVT.

The chain links TRBV27 to TRBJ2-2; 9 nucleotides align to TRBD2. The CDR3 covers 16 residues. The V segment lost 5 bases and the J segment 1 base; nucleotides outside the gene matches: 5. Germline V CDR1 and CDR2: MNHEY, SMNVEV (reference sequence). The CDR3 reads CASSMASGENTGELFF. In DNA, the CDR3 is TGTGCCAGCAGTATGGCTAGCGGGGAGAACACCGGGGAGCTGTTTTTT.

This chain connects TRBV5-1 to TRBJ2-5, with 11 bases lining up with TRBD2. V was clipped by 5 bases and J by 4 bases; unmatched bases: 13. CDR3 length equals 17 residues. Germline V gives CDR1 SGHRS, CDR2 YFSETQ. DNA of the CDR3: TGCGCCAGCAGGAGTTTGGTTAGCGGGGGGGCCGTAGAGACCCAGTACTTC. Translating it yields CASRSLVSGGAVETQYF.

The genes are TRBV30 and TRBJ2-2; D gene uncertain. CDR3 length: 14 residues. The germline gives CDR1 GTSNPN, CDR2 SVGIG (reference sequence). V lost 8 bases to trimming and J lost 7 bases, with 20 bases between them. CDR3 in amino acids: CAGDPLNYSGELFF. In nucleotides, the CDR3 is TGTGCCGGTGACCCACTCAATTACAGCGGGGAGCTGTTTTTT.

The CDR3 region is CASSGEARGNSPLHF. The CDR3 coding sequence is TGTGCCAGTAGTGGAGAGGCAAGGGGTAATTCACCCCTCCACTTT. The chain is built from TRBV19 and TRBJ1-6; TRBD1 is a possible D gene (5 bases). Germline V gene data show CDR1 as LNHDA and CDR2 as SQIVND (reference sequence). The CDR3 loop spans 15 amino acids. Trimming stripped 5 bases from V and 6 bases from J, with 14 bases between.

The chain carries TRBV5-1 and TRBJ2-7; maybe TRBD1 (6 bases). The length of the CDR3 is 13 residues. Looked up from germline, CDR1 is SGHRS and CDR2 is YFSETQ. V lost 2 bases and J 2 bases, leaving 8 bases between the germline ends. In nucleotides, the CDR3 is TGCGCCAGCAGCTTTGGACAGACCTACGAGCAGTACTTC. Translating it yields CASSFGQTYEQYF.

This clone was observed a handful of times. The CDR3 loop reads CASTGFQGSGNTIYF. The CDR3 coding sequence is TGTGCCAGCACTGGTTTTCAGGGGTCTGGAAACACCATATATTTT. This chain links TRBV6-1 with TRBJ1-3; weak D call: TRBD1 (6 bases). The CDR3 contains 15 residues. V lost 7 bases and J 1 base, leaving 14 bases between the germline ends. CDR1 and CDR2 from the germline V gene are MNHNS and SASEGT.

The chain has TRBV6-5 and TRBJ1-1, with D unclear. The V end lost 0 bases, the J end lost 10 bases, and 12 bases lay between the germline ends. The germline V gene encodes CDR1 MNHEY and CDR2 SVGAGI. The CDR3 contains 13 residues. DNA for the CDR3: TGTGCCAGCAGTTACTCGACCGGCCGGGGAGCTTTCTTT. Translated: CASSYSTGRGAFF.

The chain joins TRBV6-5 to TRBJ1-5; 9 bases are shared with TRBD1. Germline CDR1 MNHEY, CDR2 SVGAGI. V dropped 0 bases and J dropped 6; count of bases not matched to a gene: 3. CDR3 length: 15 residues. CDR3 coding DNA: TGTGCCAGCAGTTACTCGGGGACAGGGATTCAGCCCCAGCATTTT. Residues: CASSYSGTGIQPQHF.

The chain uses TRBV2 and TRBJ1-3, with TRBD1 matching 7 bases. V was pared by 4 bases and J by 0 bases, with 6 bases of the junction left unmatched. Per germline, CDR1 SNHLY and CDR2 FYNNEI. CDR3 length: 16 residues. The CDR3 coding sequence is TGTGCCAGCAGTGGACAGGGAGGGAGCTCTGGAAACACCATATATTTT. Translation gives CASSGQGGSSGNTIYF.

This chain links TRBV10-2 with TRBJ1-5, with D possibly TRBD1 on 5 matching bases. Germline CDR1 WSHSY, CDR2 SAAADI. V was cut by 2 bases and J by 1 base, with 6 bases left in between. This CDR3 has 14 residues. CDR3 sequence (DNA): TGCGCCAGCAGTGAGGGGGCAAGCAATCAGCCCCAGCATTTT. Translation: CASSEGASNQPQHF.

This clone was counted only a few times. V usage is TRBV30 and J usage is TRBJ2-3, with 16 nucleotides matching TRBD2. Per the germline V gene, CDR1 is GTSNPN and CDR2 is SVGIG (reference sequence). V lost 2 bases and J lost 3; bases outside the gene matches: 5. CDR3 length equals 17 residues. Written as DNA, the CDR3 is TGTGCCTGGAGTCCGGGACTAGCGGGGGGGATGACAGATACGCAGTATTTT. This gives the protein CAWSPGLAGGMTDTQYF.

The chain uses TRBV4-2 and TRBJ2-5; 12 bases match TRBD2. J was trimmed by 3 bases and V by 3 bases; bases with no gene match: 5. The germline gives CDR1 LGHNA, CDR2 YNFKEQ. This CDR3 has 16 amino acids. The chain's CDR3 is CASSQGLAGLEETQYF. CDR3 DNA sequence: TGTGCCAGCAGCCAGGGACTAGCGGGCTTAGAAGAGACCCAGTACTTC.

The CDR3: CASSSTFGRQGNTIYF. The CDR3 DNA sequence: TGTGCCAGCAGCTCTACCTTCGGACGACAAGGAAACACCATATATTTT. This sequence joins TRBV11-2 and TRBJ1-3; D ambiguous. The V end was cut by 4 bases, the J end by 4 bases, with 17 bases between. Germline CDR1 reads SGHAT; CDR2 reads FQNNGV. The length of the CDR3 is 16 residues.

The J gene is TRBJ1-1, the V gene TRBV30; D ambiguous. CDR3 length: 14 residues. The germline V and J ends were trimmed by 2 bases and 0 bases, with 10 bases remaining between them. Germline CDR1 and CDR2: GTSNPN and SVGIG (reference sequence). This chain's CDR3 is CAWSSQTMNTEAFF. The CDR3 region has the DNA TGTGCCTGGAGTAGCCAGACGATGAACACTGAAGCTTTCTTT.

The J gene is TRBJ1-1, the V gene TRBV5-1; 8 bases align to TRBD1. Germline V gene lookup returns CDR1 SGHRS and CDR2 YFSETQ. The trim removed 3 bases at V and 0 bases at J, leaving 22 bases unmatched. This CDR3 is 21 amino acids long. CDR3 DNA sequence: TGCGCCAGCAGCTATCCAGAGAGAGACTCAGGGGGCGGGCGGATGAACACTGAAGCTTTCTTT. This codes for CASSYPERDSGGGRMNTEAFF.

This rearrangement joins TRBV5-1 to TRBJ2-2; weak D call: TRBD2 (5 bases). CDR1 is SGHRS and CDR2 is YFSETQ in the germline V gene. V was pared by 5 bases and J by 3 bases, with 11 bases between. CDR3 length: 14 residues. Here the CDR3 reads CASSRRTDTGELFF. CDR3 coding DNA: TGCGCCAGCAGTAGGAGGACGGACACCGGGGAGCTGTTTTTT.

This clone was found a few times. The chain uses TRBV5-4 and TRBJ1-6, with unresolved D. Germline loops: CDR1 SGHNT, CDR2 YYREEE (reference sequence). CDR3 length equals 14 residues. The ends were cut back, 2 bases at V and 4 bases at J, with 7 bases in the middle. The CDR3 sequence is CASSLDLYNSPLHF. DNA for the CDR3: TGTGCCAGCAGCTTAGATCTATATAATTCACCCCTCCACTTT. The full variable domain, in which reference TRBV5-4 and TRBJ1-6 provide the parts outside the CDR3, is ETGVTQSPTHLIKTRGQQVTLRCSSQSGHNTVSWYQQALGQGPQFIFQYYREEENGRGNFPPRFSGLQFPNYSSELNVNALELDDSALYLCASSLDLYNSPLHFGNGTRLTVT.

A note on this clone: Germline and junction disagree at one end, which may indicate a read error. V usage is TRBV5-6 and J usage is TRBJ1-1; TRBD1 is a possible D gene (5 bases). CDR1 is SGHDT and CDR2 is YYEEEE in the germline V gene. CDR3 size: 14 residues. The CDR3 loop is CASTLGQLNTEAFF. In nucleotides, the CDR3 is TGTGCCAGCACCTTGGGGCAGCTTAACACTGAAGCTTTCTTT.

The chain combines TRBV30 with TRBJ1-1; D gene ambiguous. The CDR3 spans 12 residues. Trimming cost V 2 bases and J 7 bases, with 11 bases left between them. CDR1 GTSNPN and CDR2 SVGIG come from the germline V gene (reference sequence). The CDR3 coding sequence is TGTGCCTGGAGTTCTGGACCGCTTGAAGCTTTCTTT. Amino acids: CAWSSGPLEAFF.

The chain uses TRBV9 and TRBJ1-1, with D perhaps matching TRBD1 (5 bases). Germline loops: CDR1 SGDLS, CDR2 YYNGEE. V lost 0 bases and J lost 12, with 21 bases in between. This CDR3 has 15 residues. CDR3 in amino acids: CASSVDGRESSKTFF. CDR3 in DNA: TGTGCCAGCAGCGTAGACGGCAGGGAGTCTTCTAAAACTTTCTTT.

The V call is TRBV4-1, the J call TRBJ2-7; weak D call: TRBD2 (6 bases). CDR3 length equals 15 residues. The germline gives CDR1 MGHRA, CDR2 YSYEKL. V gave up 0 bases and J gave up 4 bases, with 13 bases separating them. The CDR3 spells CASSQELGGGYEQYF. The DNA of the CDR3 is TGCGCCAGCAGCCAAGAACTGGGGGGTGGATACGAGCAGTACTTC.

The rearrangement joins TRBV7-2 to TRBJ1-5; a possible D gene is TRBD1 (6 bases). The CDR3 loop spans 16 amino acids. The germline gives CDR1 SGHTA, CDR2 FQGNSA. Trimming stripped 4 bases from V and 1 base from J, with 14 bases between. The CDR3 loop is CASSSTRGGSNQPQHF. CDR3 sequence (DNA): TGTGCCAGCAGCTCAACAAGGGGGGGAAGCAATCAGCCCCAGCATTTT.

The CDR3 loop is CASSLLAKDYGYTF. CDR3 DNA: TGCGCCAGCAGCTTGCTCGCGAAAGACTATGGCTACACCTTC. The genes are TRBV5-1 and TRBJ1-2; D remains ambiguous. From germline, CDR1 is SGHRS and CDR2 YFSETQ. The CDR3 is 14 amino acids. Between the trimmed V and J ends, which lost 1 base and 3 bases, there was a span of 10 bases. The full variable domain, with the rest looked up from reference TRBV5-1 and TRBJ1-2, is KAGVTQTPRYLIKTRGQQVTLSCSPISGHRSVSWYQQTPGQGLQFLFEYFSETQRNKGNFPGRFSGRQFSNSRSEMNVSTLELGDSALYLCASSLLAKDYGYTFGSGTRLTVV.

This sequence joins TRBV2 and TRBJ2-3; maybe TRBD1 (5 bases). The germline gives CDR1 SNHLY, CDR2 FYNNEI. The CDR3 loop spans 16 amino acids. V shed 4 bases and J shed 0 bases, with 14 bases lying between them. Written as DNA, the CDR3 is TGTGCCAGCAGTGGATTGGTTGGGGCTAGCACAGATACGCAGTATTTT. This gives the protein CASSGLVGASTDTQYF.

Written as DNA, the CDR3 is TGTGCCAGCAGCTTGGTTTCTTCGGGGACTGAGCAGTTCTTC. It codes for CASSLVSSGTEQFF. The chain combines TRBV7-6 with TRBJ2-1, with D perhaps matching TRBD1 or TRBD2 (5 bases each). The CDR3 runs to 14 residues. The V end lost 3 bases, the J end lost 9 bases, and 15 bases lay between the germline ends. From germline, CDR1 is SGHVS and CDR2 FNYEAQ.